Reported below is one TCR beta chain. As yet, its antigen is unknown. The sample belongs to a study of cytomegalovirus exposure and HLA in healthy donors. Study outcomes and limitations: Earlier findings revealed that most TCR beta V segments proved productive either about 87% or about 30% of the time.

The CDR3 totals 14 residues. Germline V gives CDR1 LGHNA, CDR2 YNFKEQ. V was pared by 0 bases and J by 10 bases, with 15 bases between. The study ran its PCR with 60 Vbeta and 13 Jbeta primers. Only in-frame clones appear in the TCRdb table, and some are missing; sequencing was by immunoSEQ multiplex PCR. The table records more than 95,000 clones, 60% to 80% of them present only once. The sequence was obtained from a man aged 55-75 years in good health and CMV-seronegative. The chain combines TRBV4-2 with TRBJ1-1, with a weak D call TRBD1 (6 bases). The sequenced sample was PBMCs. CDR3: CASSQDFAGDGAFF. CDR3 DNA: TGTGCCAGCAGCCAAGATTTTGCAGGGGACGGAGCTTTCTTT.